The 26 T cell receptor beta chains in this list originate from one sample, sequenced in a study of Ad26.COV2.S vaccination and SARS-CoV-2 variants. Sequencing used immunoSEQ multiplex PCR; TCRdb keeps in-frame clones, though not all of them. The table lists about 180,000 clones, roughly 89% of them singletons, with 5.9% in the top ten. The sample was peripheral blood, taken after recovery from COVID-19. The receptors derive from a human donor who had recovered from COVID-19.

J is TRBJ1-1 and V is TRBV4-1; D may be TRBD1 (6 bases). The CDR3 loop spans 14 amino acids. Trimming took 0 bases from V and 14 from J, leaving 19 bases between them. The germline V gene has CDR1 MGHRA and CDR2 YSYEKL. CDR3 in amino acids: CASSQDNRFEGTFF. Here the CDR3 DNA reads TGCGCCAGCAGCCAAGATAACAGGTTTGAAGGGACATTCTTT.

This chain links TRBV11-2 with TRBJ2-7; TRBD2 is a possible D gene (6 bases). This CDR3 region has 15 residues. Looked up from germline, CDR1 is SGHAT and CDR2 is FQNNGV. Trimming removed 0 bases at V and 3 bases at J, with 12 bases between. The CDR3 DNA follows: TGTGCCAGCAGCTTAGAGCGGGGTCCGGGCTACGAGCAGTACTTC. Translating it yields CASSLERGPGYEQYF.

The chain employs TRBV15 and TRBJ1-5, with a weak D call TRBD1 (5 bases). Germline V gene data show CDR1 as LNHNV and CDR2 as YYDKDF (reference sequence). CDR3 length: 17 residues. The V end was cut by 0 bases, the J end by 5 bases, with 17 bases between. The chain's CDR3 is CATSRDVGREPYQPQHF. CDR3 nucleotide sequence: TGTGCCACCAGCAGAGATGTGGGCAGGGAGCCCTATCAGCCCCAGCATTTT.

Notes on this clone: The junction shows a germline mismatch at one end, possibly a read error. The V gene is TRBV18, the J gene TRBJ1-3, with D unclear. Germline loops: CDR1 KGHSH, CDR2 LQKENI. The CDR3 is made up of 15 amino acids. The CDR3 nucleotides read TGTGCCAGCTCACCCCAGAATGGTGCTGGATACACCATATATTTT. Protein sequence: CASSPQNGAGYTIYF.

This clone has only one observation. The junction and the germline gene differ at one end; a read error may be behind it. This rearrangement joins TRBV30 to TRBJ1-5; the match to TRBD1 covers 8 bases. The germline V gene has CDR1 GTSNPN and CDR2 SVGIG (reference sequence). The CDR3 consists of 13 residues. The chain's CDR3 is CVWSRQGSQPQHF. Written as DNA, the CDR3 is TGTGTCTGGAGTAGACAGGGGTCTCAGCCCCAGCATTTT.

The V call is TRBV9, the J call TRBJ2-1, with 12 positions matching TRBD2. The CDR3 runs 16 residues. CDR1 and CDR2 from the germline V gene are SGDLS and YYNGEE. V lost 4 bases to trimming and J lost 8 bases; unmatched junction nucleotides: 10. CDR3 residues: CASSPRLAGVLYEQFF. CDR3 DNA: TGTGCCAGCAGCCCCCGACTAGCGGGAGTGTTGTATGAGCAGTTCTTC.

The gene calls are TRBV29-1 and TRBJ1-5; D is uncertain. The CDR3 covers 12 residues. CDR1 and CDR2 (germline): SQVTM, ANQGSEA. V was shortened by 6 bases and J by 2 bases, with 8 bases between the two germline ends. The CDR3 DNA follows: TGCAGCGTCGGAGCCCGCAATCAGCCCCAGCATTTT. It yields the protein CSVGARNQPQHF. The full variable domain, completed using reference TRBV29-1 and TRBJ1-5, is SAVISQKPSRDICQRGTSLTIQCQVDSQVTMMFWYRQQPGQSLTLIATANQGSEATYESGFVIDKFPISRPNLTFSTLTVSNMSPEDSSIYLCSVGARNQPQHFGDGTRLSIL.

The chain has TRBV27 and TRBJ1-2; 8 bases are shared with TRBD1. V lost 8 bases and J lost 1; bases outside the gene matches: 12. Germline lookup yields CDR1 MNHEY and CDR2 SMNVEV (reference sequence). The CDR3 loop spans 16 amino acids. The CDR3 spells CASSAGGLPLNYGYTF. The CDR3 coding sequence is TGTGCCAGCTCCGCAGGGGGCTTACCTCTTAACTATGGCTACACCTTC.

This clone was seen a handful of times. The chain recombines TRBV7-9 with TRBJ1-1; 7 positions agree with TRBD1. J was trimmed by 5 bases and V by 1 base; bases with no gene match: 4. CDR1 SEHNR and CDR2 FQNEAQ come from the germline V gene (reference sequence). CDR3 length equals 14 residues. CDR3 residues: CASSLGQGLTEAFF. CDR3 nucleotide sequence: TGTGCCAGCAGCTTAGGACAGGGTTTGACTGAAGCTTTCTTT. Filled out from reference TRBV7-9 and TRBJ1-1, the complete variable domain reads DTGVSQNPRHKITKRGQNVTFRCDPISEHNRLYWYRQTLGQGPEFLTYFQNEAQLEKSRLLSDRFSAERPKGSFSTLEIQRTEQGDSAMYLCASSLGQGLTEAFFGQGTRLTVV.

The chain is built from TRBV5-5 and TRBJ1-1, with D possibly matching TRBD1 (5 bases). Trimming stripped 1 base from V and 1 base from J, with 11 bases between. The CDR3 covers 15 residues. Germline V gene sequence: CDR1 SGHKS, CDR2 YYEKEE (reference sequence). Here the CDR3 reads CASSLYGAKNTEAFF. CDR3 DNA sequence: TGTGCCAGCAGCTTGTATGGGGCCAAGAACACTGAAGCTTTCTTT.

The chain carries TRBV7-9 and TRBJ1-2, with a weak D call TRBD1 (6 bases). V lost 1 base to trimming and J lost 5 bases, with 14 bases between them. Germline V gene lookup returns CDR1 SEHNR and CDR2 FQNEAQ (reference sequence). The CDR3 has 15 residues. The CDR3 DNA reads TGTGCCAGCAGCTTAGAAGGAGGGGGAGAGTATGGCTACACCTTC. Encoded protein: CASSLEGGGEYGYTF.

V usage is TRBV6-5 and J usage is TRBJ1-1; D possibly corresponds to TRBD1 (5 bases). Trimming stripped 8 bases from V and 7 bases from J, with 23 bases between. This CDR3 comprises 15 residues. CDR1 and CDR2 (germline): MNHEY, SVGAGI. The CDR3 reads CASARTFGLGVEAFF. The CDR3 nucleotides are TGTGCCAGCGCGCGCACATTTGGTTTGGGGGTTGAAGCTTTCTTT.

The chain uses TRBV6-5 and TRBJ2-5; D unresolved. The V and J ends lost 6 bases and 3 bases respectively, with 8 bases between them. Looked up from germline, CDR1 is MNHEY and CDR2 is SVGAGI. This CDR3 contains 12 residues. CDR3: CASRKIEETQYF. The CDR3 nucleotides read TGTGCCAGCAGGAAGATTGAAGAGACCCAGTACTTC.

This clone was picked up one time. The CDR3 region is CAWSQGLGEQYF. As DNA, the CDR3 is TGTGCCTGGAGTCAAGGGCTCGGGGAGCAGTACTTC. V and J are TRBV30 and TRBJ2-7; D uncertain. Deletions cut 2 bases from V and 7 bases from J, with 12 bases between. This CDR3 spans 12 amino acids. Germline CDR1 and CDR2: GTSNPN and SVGIG (reference sequence). Full variable domain (missing parts from reference TRBV30 and TRBJ2-7): SQTIHQWPATLVQPVGSPLSLECTVEGTSNPNLYWYRQAAGRGLQLLFYSVGIGQISSEVPQNLSASRPQDRQFILSSKKLLLSDSGFYLCAWSQGLGEQYFGPGTRLTVT.

A single count supports this clone. The genes are TRBV4-1 and TRBJ2-7, with 9 positions matching TRBD2. CDR1 is MGHRA and CDR2 is YSYEKL in the germline V gene. The V gene end was trimmed by 3 bases and the J gene end by 2 bases; junction bases not matched to a gene: 11. The CDR3 spans 17 residues. The CDR3 DNA sequence: TGCGCCAGCAGCCACCAAACCCCCCAGCGGGGGGCCTACGAGCAGTACTTC. This encodes CASSHQTPQRGAYEQYF.

The chain recombines TRBV10-3 with TRBJ2-5, with 10 positions matching TRBD2. Germline V gene lookup returns CDR1 ENHRY and CDR2 SYGVKD. J was trimmed by 1 base and V by 3 bases; bases with no gene match: 2. This CDR3 has 15 residues. CDR3 nucleotides: TGTGCCATCAGTGACTCTAGCGGGGGCCAAGAGACCCAGTACTTC. Its translation: CAISDSSGGQETQYF.

The chain combines TRBV4-2 with TRBJ2-7; D is perhaps TRBD2 (5 bases). This CDR3 region has 15 residues. Trimming stripped 1 base from V and 3 bases from J, with 13 bases between. CDR1 is LGHNA, CDR2 YNFKEQ, per germline. The chain's CDR3 is CASSQAASRDYEQYF. The CDR3 coding sequence is TGTGCCAGCAGCCAAGCGGCTAGCAGAGACTACGAGCAGTACTTC.

The rearrangement joins TRBV11-3 to TRBJ2-3; possible D gene TRBD1, 6 bases. The CDR3 runs to 14 residues. Trimming removed 2 bases from V and 6 bases from J, with 12 bases in between. CDR1 is SGHNT, CDR2 YENEEA, per germline. CDR3 DNA: TGTGCCAGCAGCTTACAGGGGCAGGGGGATACGCAGTATTTT. This sequence encodes CASSLQGQGDTQYF. Variable domain in full (rest from reference TRBV11-3 and TRBJ2-3): EAGVVQSPRYKIIEKKQPVAFWCNPISGHNTLYWYLQNLGQGPELLIRYENEEAVDDSQLPKDRFSAERLKGVDSTLKIQPAELGDSAVYLCASSLQGQGDTQYFGPGTRLTVL.

This sequence joins TRBV10-3 and TRBJ2-2; 8 positions match TRBD1. Trimming cost V 5 bases and J 4 bases; bases outside gene matches: 9. The CDR3 contains 16 residues. CDR1 and CDR2 from the germline V gene are ENHRY and SYGVKD. The CDR3 spells CAISPGGVRGTGELFF. The CDR3 DNA reads TGTGCCATCAGTCCAGGGGGCGTGCGGGGCACCGGGGAGCTGTTTTTT.

In regard to this clone: This CDR3 is also generated by other DNA sequences in the sample. The chain links TRBV3-1 (or the pseudogene TRBV3-2) to TRBJ2-2, with D possibly being TRBD2 (5 bases). The CDR3 consists of 13 residues. Germline lookup yields CDR1 LGHDT and CDR2 YNNKEL (reference sequence). V shed 1 base and J shed 5 bases, with 5 bases lying between them. Here the CDR3 reads CASSQAGTGELFF. The CDR3 bases are TGTGCCAGCAGCCAAGCGGGGACCGGGGAGCTGTTTTTT.

The table lists this clone with a count of one. This sequence joins TRBV7-9 and TRBJ1-4; a weak D match, TRBD1 (6 bases). CDR1 and CDR2 from the germline V gene are SEHNR and FQNEAQ (reference sequence). The CDR3 loop spans 14 amino acids. The V end lost 2 bases, the J end lost 5 bases, and 9 bases lay between the germline ends. CDR3 amino acids: CASSLRQGNEKLFF. In DNA, the CDR3 is TGTGCCAGCAGCTTAAGGCAGGGGAATGAAAAACTGTTTTTT.

This chain joins TRBV5-1 and TRBJ1-2; 7 bases align to TRBD1. The junction had 8 bases not matched to a gene; V was cut back by 0 bases and J by 6 bases. This CDR3 contains 15 residues. Looked up from germline, CDR1 is SGHRS and CDR2 is YFSETQ. The CDR3 loop reads CASSLGLDRVHGYTF. The CDR3 coding sequence is TGCGCCAGCAGCTTGGGCCTCGACAGGGTTCATGGCTACACCTTC.

In its sample, this clone was seen once. The rearrangement joins TRBV3-1 (or the pseudogene TRBV3-2) to TRBJ1-4; TRBD1 might be the D (5 bases). Germline V gene data show CDR1 as LGHDT and CDR2 as YNNKEL (reference sequence). V was clipped by 1 base and J by 12 bases, with 15 bases between them. The CDR3 covers 14 residues. This chain's CDR3 is CASSQVSGRRELFF. The CDR3 region has the DNA TGTGCCAGCAGCCAAGTATCGGGACGGAGGGAACTGTTTTTT.

This clone appeared once. The chain couples TRBV4-1 to TRBJ2-2; D gene ambiguous. Germline V gene sequence: CDR1 MGHRA, CDR2 YSYEKL. The CDR3 consists of 13 residues. Trimming left V 4 bases short and J 6 bases short, with 9 bases between. The CDR3 DNA reads TGCGCCAGCAGCCTACTTGGGCCCGGGGAGCTGTTTTTT. Protein sequence: CASSLLGPGELFF.

In this sample, this clone turned up once. This chain connects TRBV28 to TRBJ2-2; D not certain. CDR1 and CDR2 (germline): MDHEN, SYDVKM. V was cut by 2 bases and J by 7 bases, with 5 bases left in between. The CDR3 consists of 12 residues. In nucleotides, the CDR3 is TGTGCCAGCAGTTTACGAGGCGGGGAGCTGTTTTTT. Protein product: CASSLRGGELFF.

The J gene is TRBJ2-2, the V gene TRBV7-8; 7 bases align to TRBD1. The CDR3 length is 16 residues. Trimming cost V 1 base and J 7 bases; bases outside gene matches: 9. Germline assignment: CDR1 SGHVS and CDR2 FQNEAQ. The CDR3 sequence is CASSLDNRGQGGELFF. The CDR3 nucleotides read TGTGCCAGCAGCTTAGATAATAGGGGGCAGGGCGGGGAGCTGTTTTTT.